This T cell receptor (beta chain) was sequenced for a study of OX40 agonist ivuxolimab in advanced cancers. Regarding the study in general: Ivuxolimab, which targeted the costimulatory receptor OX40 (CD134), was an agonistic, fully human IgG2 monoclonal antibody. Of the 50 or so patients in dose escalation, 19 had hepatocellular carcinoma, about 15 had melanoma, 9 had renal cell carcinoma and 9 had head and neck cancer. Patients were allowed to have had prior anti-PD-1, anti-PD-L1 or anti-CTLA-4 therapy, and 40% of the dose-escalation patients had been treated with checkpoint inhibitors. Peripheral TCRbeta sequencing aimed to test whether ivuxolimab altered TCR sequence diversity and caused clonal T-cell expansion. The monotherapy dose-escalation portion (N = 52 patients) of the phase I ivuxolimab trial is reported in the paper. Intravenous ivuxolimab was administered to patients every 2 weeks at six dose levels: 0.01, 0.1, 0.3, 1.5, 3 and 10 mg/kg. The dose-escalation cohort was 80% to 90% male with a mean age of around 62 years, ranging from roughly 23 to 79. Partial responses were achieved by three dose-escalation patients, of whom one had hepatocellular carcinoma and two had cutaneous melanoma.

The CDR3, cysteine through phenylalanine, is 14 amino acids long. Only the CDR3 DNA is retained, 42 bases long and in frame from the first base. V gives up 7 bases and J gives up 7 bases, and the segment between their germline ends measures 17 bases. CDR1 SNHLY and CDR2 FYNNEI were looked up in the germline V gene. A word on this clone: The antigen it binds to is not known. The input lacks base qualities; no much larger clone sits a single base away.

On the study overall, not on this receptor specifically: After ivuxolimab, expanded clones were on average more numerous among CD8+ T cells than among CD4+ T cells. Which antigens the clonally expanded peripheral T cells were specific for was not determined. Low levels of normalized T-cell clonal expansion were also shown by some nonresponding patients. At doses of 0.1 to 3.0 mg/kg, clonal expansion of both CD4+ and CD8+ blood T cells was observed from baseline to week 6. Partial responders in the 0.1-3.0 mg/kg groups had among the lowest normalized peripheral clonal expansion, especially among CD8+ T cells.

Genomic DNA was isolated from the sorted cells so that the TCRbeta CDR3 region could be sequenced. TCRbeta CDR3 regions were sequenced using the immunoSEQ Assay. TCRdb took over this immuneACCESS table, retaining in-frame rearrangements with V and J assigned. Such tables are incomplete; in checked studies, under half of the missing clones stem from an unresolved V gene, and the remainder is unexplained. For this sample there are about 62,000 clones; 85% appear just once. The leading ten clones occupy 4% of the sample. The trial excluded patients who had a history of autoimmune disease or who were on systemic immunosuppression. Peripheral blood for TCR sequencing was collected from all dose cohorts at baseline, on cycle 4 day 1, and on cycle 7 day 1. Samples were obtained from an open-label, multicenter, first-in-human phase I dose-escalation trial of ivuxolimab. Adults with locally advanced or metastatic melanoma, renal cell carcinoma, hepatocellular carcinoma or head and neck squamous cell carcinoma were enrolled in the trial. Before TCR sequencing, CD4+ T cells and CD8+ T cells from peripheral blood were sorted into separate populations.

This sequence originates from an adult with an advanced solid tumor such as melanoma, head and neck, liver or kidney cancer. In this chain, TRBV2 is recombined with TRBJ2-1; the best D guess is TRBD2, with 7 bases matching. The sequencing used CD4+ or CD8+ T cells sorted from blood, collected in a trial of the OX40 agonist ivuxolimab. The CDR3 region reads CASTPGRGGNEQFF. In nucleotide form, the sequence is TGTGCCAGCACCCCCGGCAGGGGAGGGAATGAGCAGTTCTTC.